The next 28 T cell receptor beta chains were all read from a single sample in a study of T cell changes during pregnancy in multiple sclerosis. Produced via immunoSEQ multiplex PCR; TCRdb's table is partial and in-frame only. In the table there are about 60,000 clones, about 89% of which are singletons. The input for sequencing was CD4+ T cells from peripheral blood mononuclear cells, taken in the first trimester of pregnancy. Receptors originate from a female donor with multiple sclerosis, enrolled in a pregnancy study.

CDR3 in DNA: TGCAGCGTGAAGCCCCGGACAGGCTATGGAAACACCATATATTTT. Its protein product is CSVKPRTGYGNTIYF. The rearrangement links TRBV29-1 to TRBJ1-3; TRBD1 aligns across 7 bases. Looked up from germline, CDR1 is SQVTM and CDR2 is ANQGSEA. With 6 bases clipped from V and 3 bases from J, the junction kept 11 bases outside the gene matches. The CDR3 spans 15 residues.

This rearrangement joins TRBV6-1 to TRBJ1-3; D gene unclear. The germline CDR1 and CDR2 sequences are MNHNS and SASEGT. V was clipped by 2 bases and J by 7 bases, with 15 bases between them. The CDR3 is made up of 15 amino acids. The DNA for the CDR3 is TGTGCCAGCAGTGAAACTTCACTTGGGAGGAACACCATATATTTT. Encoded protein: CASSETSLGRNTIYF.

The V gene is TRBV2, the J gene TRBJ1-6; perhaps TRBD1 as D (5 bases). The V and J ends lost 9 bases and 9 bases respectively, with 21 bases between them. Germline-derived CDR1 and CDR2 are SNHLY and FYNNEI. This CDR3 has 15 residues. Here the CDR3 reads CARSLTGLSTSPLHF. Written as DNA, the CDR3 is TGTGCCAGAAGTTTAACAGGTCTTAGCACTTCACCCCTCCACTTT.

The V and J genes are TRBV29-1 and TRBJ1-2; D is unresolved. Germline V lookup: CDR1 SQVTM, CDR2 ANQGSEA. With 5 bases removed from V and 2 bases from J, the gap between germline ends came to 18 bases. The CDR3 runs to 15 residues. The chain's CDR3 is CSVSDGSGLNYGYTF. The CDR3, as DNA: TGCAGCGTTTCAGACGGATCAGGATTGAACTATGGCTACACCTTC.

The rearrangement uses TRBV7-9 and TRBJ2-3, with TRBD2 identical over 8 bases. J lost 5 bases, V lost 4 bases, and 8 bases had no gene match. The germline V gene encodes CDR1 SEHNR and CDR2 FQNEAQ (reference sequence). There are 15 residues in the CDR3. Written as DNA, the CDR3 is TGTGCCAGCAGCTCCCCGGGGGGGCCGGGAGATACGCAGTATTTT. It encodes CASSSPGGPGDTQYF.

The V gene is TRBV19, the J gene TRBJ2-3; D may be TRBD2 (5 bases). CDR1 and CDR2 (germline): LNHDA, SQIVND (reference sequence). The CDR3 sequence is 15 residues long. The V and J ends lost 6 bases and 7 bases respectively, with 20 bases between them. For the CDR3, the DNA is TGTGCCAGTAGGGGGAGCGTGTCCAAGGGCCATACGCAGTATTTT. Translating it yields CASRGSVSKGHTQYF.

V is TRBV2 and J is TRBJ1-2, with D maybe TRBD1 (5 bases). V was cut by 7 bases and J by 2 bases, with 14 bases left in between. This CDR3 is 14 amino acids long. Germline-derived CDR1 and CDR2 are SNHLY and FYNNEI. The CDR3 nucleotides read TGTGCCAGCACCACCCAGGGAAACAACTATGGCTACACCTTC. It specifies CASTTQGNNYGYTF.

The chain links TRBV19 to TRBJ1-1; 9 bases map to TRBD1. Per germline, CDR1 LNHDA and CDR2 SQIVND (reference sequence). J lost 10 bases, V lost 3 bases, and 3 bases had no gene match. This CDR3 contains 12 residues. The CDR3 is CASSIVTGGAFF. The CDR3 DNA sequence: TGTGCCAGTAGTATCGTGACAGGGGGAGCTTTCTTT.

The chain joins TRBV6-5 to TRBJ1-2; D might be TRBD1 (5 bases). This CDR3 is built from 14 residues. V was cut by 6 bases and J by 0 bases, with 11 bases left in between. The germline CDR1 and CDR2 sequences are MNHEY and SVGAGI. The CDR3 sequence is CASRPDNTNYGYTF. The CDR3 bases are TGTGCCAGCAGGCCGGACAACACTAACTATGGCTACACCTTC.

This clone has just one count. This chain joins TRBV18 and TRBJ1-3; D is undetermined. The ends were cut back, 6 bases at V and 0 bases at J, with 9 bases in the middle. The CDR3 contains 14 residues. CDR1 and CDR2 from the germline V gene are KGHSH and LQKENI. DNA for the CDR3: TGTGCCAGCTCTCAAGAGAGCTCTGGAAACACCATATATTTT. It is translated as CASSQESSGNTIYF. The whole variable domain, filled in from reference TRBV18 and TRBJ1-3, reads NAGVMQNPRHLVRRRGQEARLRCSPMKGHSHVYWYRQLPEEGLKFMVYLQKENIIDESGMPKERFSAEFPKEGPSILRIQQVVRGDSAAYFCASSQESSGNTIYFGEGSWLTVV.

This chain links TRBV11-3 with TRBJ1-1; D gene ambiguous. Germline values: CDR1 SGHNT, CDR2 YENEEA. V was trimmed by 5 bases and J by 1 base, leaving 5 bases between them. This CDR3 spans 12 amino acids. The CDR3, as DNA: TGTGCCAGCAGCCACTCGAACACTGAAGCTTTCTTT. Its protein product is CASSHSNTEAFF.

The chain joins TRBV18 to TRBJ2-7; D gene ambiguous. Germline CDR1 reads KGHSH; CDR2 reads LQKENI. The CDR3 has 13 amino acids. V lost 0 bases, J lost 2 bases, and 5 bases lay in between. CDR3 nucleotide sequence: TGTGCCAGCTCACCACCGGCAGCCTACGAGCAGTACTTC. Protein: CASSPPAAYEQYF.

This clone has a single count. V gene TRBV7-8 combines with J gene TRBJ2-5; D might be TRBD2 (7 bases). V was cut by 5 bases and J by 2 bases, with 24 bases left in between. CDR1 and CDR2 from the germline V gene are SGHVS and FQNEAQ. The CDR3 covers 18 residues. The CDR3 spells CASSPRDSSAGAQETQYF. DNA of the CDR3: TGTGCCAGCAGCCCAAGGGATAGTTCGGCGGGGGCTCAAGAGACCCAGTACTTC.

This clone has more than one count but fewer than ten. CDR3 region: CASSLAGTGNTEAFF. The CDR3 nucleotides read TGTGCCAGCAGCTTAGCCGGGACAGGGAACACTGAAGCTTTCTTT. V and J are TRBV7-3 and TRBJ1-1, with 8 bases that match TRBD1. Germline loops: CDR1 SGHTA, CDR2 FQGTGA. Trimming removed 2 bases from V and 1 base from J; junction bases left unmatched: 3. This CDR3 contains 15 residues.

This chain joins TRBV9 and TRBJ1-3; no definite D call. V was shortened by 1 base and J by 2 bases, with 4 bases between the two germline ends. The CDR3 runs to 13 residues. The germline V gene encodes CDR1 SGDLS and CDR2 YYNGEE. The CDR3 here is CASSVSPGNTIYF. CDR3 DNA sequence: TGTGCCAGCAGCGTAAGCCCTGGAAACACCATATATTTT.

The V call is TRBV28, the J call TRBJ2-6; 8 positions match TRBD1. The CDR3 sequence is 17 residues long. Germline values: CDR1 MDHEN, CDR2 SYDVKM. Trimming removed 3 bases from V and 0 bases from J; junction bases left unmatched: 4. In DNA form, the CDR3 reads TGTGCCAGCAGTTTCGGACAGGGTAGCTCTGGGGCCAACGTCCTGACTTTC. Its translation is CASSFGQGSSGANVLTF.

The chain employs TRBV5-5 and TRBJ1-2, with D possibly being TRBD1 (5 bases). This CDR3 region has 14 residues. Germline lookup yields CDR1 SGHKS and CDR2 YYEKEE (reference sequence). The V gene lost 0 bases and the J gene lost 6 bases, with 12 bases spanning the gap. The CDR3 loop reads CASSLVSVRDGYTF. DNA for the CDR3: TGTGCCAGCAGCTTGGTGTCCGTCAGGGATGGCTACACCTTC.

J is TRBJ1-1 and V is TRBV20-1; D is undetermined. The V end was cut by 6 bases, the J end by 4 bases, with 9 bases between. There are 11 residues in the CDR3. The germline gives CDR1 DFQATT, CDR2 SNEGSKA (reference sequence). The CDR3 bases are TGCAGTGCCCCCGGTCGCACTGAAGCTTTCTTT. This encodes CSAPGRTEAFF.

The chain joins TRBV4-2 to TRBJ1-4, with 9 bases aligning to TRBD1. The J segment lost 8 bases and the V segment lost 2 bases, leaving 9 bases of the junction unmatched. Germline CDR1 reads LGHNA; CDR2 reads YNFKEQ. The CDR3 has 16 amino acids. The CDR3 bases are TGTGCCAGCAGCCAATCCACAGGGGGCGCTGGGGAAAAACTGTTTTTT. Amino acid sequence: CASSQSTGGAGEKLFF.

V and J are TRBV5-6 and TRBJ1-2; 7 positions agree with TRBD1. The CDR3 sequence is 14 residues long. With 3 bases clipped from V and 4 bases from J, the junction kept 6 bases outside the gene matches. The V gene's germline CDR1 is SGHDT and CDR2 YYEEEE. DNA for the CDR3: TGTGCCAGCAGCTACGGACAGGAAATCTATGGCTACACCTTC. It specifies CASSYGQEIYGYTF.

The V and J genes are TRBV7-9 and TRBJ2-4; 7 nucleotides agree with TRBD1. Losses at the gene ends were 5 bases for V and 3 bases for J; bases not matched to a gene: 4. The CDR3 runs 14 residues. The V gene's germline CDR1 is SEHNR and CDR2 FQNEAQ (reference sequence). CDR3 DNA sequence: TGTGCCAGCAGCCCCGGGGACAGCAAAAACATTCAGTACTTC. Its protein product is CASSPGDSKNIQYF.

DNA of the CDR3: TGTGCCAGCAGTTACGACAGGGACTACGAGCAGTACTTC. Translated, it gives CASSYDRDYEQYF. The chain uses TRBV6-6 and TRBJ2-7; 7 bases are shared with TRBD1. In germline, CDR1 is MNHNY, CDR2 SVGAGI (reference sequence). V lost 2 bases and J lost 3; bases outside the gene matches: 1. CDR3 length: 13 amino acids.

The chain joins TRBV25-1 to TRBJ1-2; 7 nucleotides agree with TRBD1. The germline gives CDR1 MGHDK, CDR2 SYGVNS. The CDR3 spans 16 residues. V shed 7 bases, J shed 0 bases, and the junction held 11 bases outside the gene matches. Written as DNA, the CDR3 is TGTGCCAGCACCACGGGCAGGGGGTCGGCTAACTATGGCTACACCTTC. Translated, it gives CASTTGRGSANYGYTF.

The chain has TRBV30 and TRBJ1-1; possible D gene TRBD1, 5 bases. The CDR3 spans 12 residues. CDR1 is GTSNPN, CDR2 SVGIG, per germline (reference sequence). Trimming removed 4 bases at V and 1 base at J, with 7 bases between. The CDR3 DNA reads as TGTGCCTGGATGGGGGGGAACACTGAAGCTTTCTTT. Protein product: CAWMGGNTEAFF.

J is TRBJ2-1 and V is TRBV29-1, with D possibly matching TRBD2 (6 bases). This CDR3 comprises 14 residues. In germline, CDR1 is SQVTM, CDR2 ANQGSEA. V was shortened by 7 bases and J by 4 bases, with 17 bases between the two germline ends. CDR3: CSARGIGPYNEQFF. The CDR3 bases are TGCAGCGCCCGGGGGATTGGCCCTTACAATGAGCAGTTCTTC.

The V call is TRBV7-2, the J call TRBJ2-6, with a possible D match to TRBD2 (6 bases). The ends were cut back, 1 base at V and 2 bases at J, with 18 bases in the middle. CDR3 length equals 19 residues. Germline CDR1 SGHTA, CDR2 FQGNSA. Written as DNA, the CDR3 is TGTGCCAGCAGCTTAGTAGTGGGACTGACTGAGGCTGGGGCCAACGTCCTGACTTTC. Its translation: CASSLVVGLTEAGANVLTF.

This CDR3 reads CASSIKGAGGYTF. For the CDR3, the DNA is TGTGCCAGTAGTATAAAGGGGGCTGGCGGCTACACCTTC. The gene calls are TRBV19 and TRBJ1-2; TRBD1 agrees at 7 bases. With V trimmed by 2 bases and J by 8 bases, 5 bases remained unmatched. Germline V gene lookup returns CDR1 LNHDA and CDR2 SQIVND (reference sequence). This CDR3 spans 13 amino acids.

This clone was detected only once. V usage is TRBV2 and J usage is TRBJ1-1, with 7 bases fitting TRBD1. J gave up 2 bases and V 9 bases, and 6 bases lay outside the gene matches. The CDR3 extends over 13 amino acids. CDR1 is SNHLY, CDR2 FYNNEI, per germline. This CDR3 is CARGRQGNTEAFF. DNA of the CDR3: TGTGCCAGAGGAAGACAGGGTAACACTGAAGCTTTCTTT. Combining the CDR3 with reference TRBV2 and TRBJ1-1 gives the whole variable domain EPEVTQTPSHQVTQMGQEVILRCVPISNHLYFYWYRQILGQKVEFLVSFYNNEISEKSEIFDDQFSVERPDGSNFTLKIRSTKLEDSAMYFCARGRQGNTEAFFGQGTRLTVV.